Detailed here is one TCR beta chain. Its antigen is still unknown. The data were produced by immunoSEQ multiplex PCR, yet TCRdb's version contains in-frame clones alone and is incomplete. Altogether roughly 200,000 clones are present, about 80% being singletons, with the ten largest covering 2.8%. Deletions cut 3 bases from V and 4 bases from J, with 15 bases between. This CDR3 is 15 amino acids long. Germline V gene sequence: CDR1 KGHSH, CDR2 LQKENI. The sample originates from a study of cytomegalovirus exposure and HLA in healthy donors. Study as a whole: The 90 to 150 validation repertoires used a platform that matched the one used for the 550 to 800 first-cohort repertoires, as a later analysis reported.

Study results and caveats: Most TCR sequences proved rare, with some public TCRs found in many donors.

The source is a woman between 18 and 29 years old in good health and CMV-seropositive. The sequencing sample was made of PBMCs. J is TRBJ1-2 and V is TRBV18; D is unclear. This CDR3 is CASSPPGALFYGYTF. The CDR3 DNA follows: TGTGCCAGCTCACCCCCCGGAGCCCTATTCTATGGCTACACCTTC.